The present T cell receptor (beta chain) was sequenced within a study of blood T cell repertoires in COVID-19. Overall study context: There were acute and convalescent COVID-19 samples, and they came from the United States, Italy and Spain. Sample material is recorded as cDNA or gDNA derived from T cells, B-cell-depleted T cells, or PBMCs.

Original handling: Amplified reference gene primers provided the basis for estimating nucleated cell counts. Here immunoSEQ multiplex PCR was the method, and the copy in TCRdb shows in-frame clones only, minus some. D and trimming were read from the DNA, whereas the V and J calls and clone size are those reported in that table. The repertoire holds approximately 70,000 clones, with roughly 80% as singletons. This CDR3 comprises 16 residues. The V segment lost 3 bases and the J segment 2 bases; nucleotides outside the gene matches: 9. The V gene's germline CDR1 is MDHEN and CDR2 SYDVKM. This chain links TRBV28 with TRBJ2-5; 7 nucleotides agree with TRBD2. The source material was peripheral blood. This TCR was recovered from a man in his 70s who had recovered from COVID-19. Here the CDR3 DNA reads TGTGCCAGCAGTTTGGGCGGGAGTGGGGAACAAGAGACCCAGTACTTC. As protein: CASSLGGSGEQETQYF.